This T cell receptor (beta chain) was retrieved from a study of blood T cell repertoires in COVID-19. As for the study in general: Collection of acute and convalescent COVID-19 samples took place in the United States, Italy and Spain. Nucleic acid was either cDNA or gDNA, and it came from T cells, B-cell-depleted T cells, or PBMCs.

This CDR3 is 15 amino acids long. The germline V gene encodes CDR1 SNHLY and CDR2 FYNNEI. The V gene end was trimmed by 8 bases and the J gene end by 0 bases; junction bases not matched to a gene: 6. Per the original methods: Amplifying reference gene primers gave estimates of nucleated cell counts. TCRdb keeps only in-frame clones here, not all; method: immunoSEQ multiplex PCR. V and J calls and clone size follow that table, whereas D and trimming were derived from the DNA. The table lists approximately 200,000 clones, around 86% of them singletons. This receptor was obtained from a man aged 50-59 years with acute or convalescent COVID-19. Source material: peripheral blood. The chain uses TRBV2 and TRBJ2-1; TRBD1 aligns across 8 bases. CDR3 region: CASVGQASSYNEQFF. The CDR3 DNA follows: TGTGCCAGCGTGGGACAGGCGAGCTCCTACAATGAGCAGTTCTTC.